This paragraph reports one T cell receptor (beta chain). Its antigen is as yet unknown. The data are from a study of shared clonotypes between healthy human individuals. Findings and limits, study-wide: A generally larger estimated richness was seen in naive subsets than in memory subsets.

The repertoire was sequenced with immunoSEQ multiplex PCR; TCRdb's copy has only in-frame clones and lacks some. This table holds 2 million to 2.5 million clones, 85% to 95% found once. Trimming cost V 0 bases and J 5 bases, with 8 bases left between them. This CDR3 is 13 amino acids long. In germline, CDR1 is SGHTA, CDR2 FQGTGA. The sequence came from a man aged 18-30 years in good health. Some clones in this sample may be carry-over from other donors' samples. The material sequenced was naive CD4+ T cells from PBMCs. Subset indicated: CD45RA+ positively selected. The chain couples TRBV7-3 to TRBJ2-7; D not resolved. The CDR3 region is CASSLTRNNEQYF. DNA of the CDR3: TGTGCCAGCAGCTTAACGCGAAACAACGAGCAGTACTTC.